This TCR beta chain was captured by sequencing in a study of T cell responses to AZD1222 COVID-19 vaccine. Whole-study findings and limits: Sampling that yielded the repertoires occurred only after the peak T cell response. Baseline serostatus was positive in only six AZD1222 recipients.

Sequenced by immunoSEQ multiplex PCR; TCRdb stores in-frame clones only, minus some. The data contain more than 70,000 clones, roughly 90% of them singletons. CDR1 LNHDA and CDR2 SQIVND come from the germline V gene (reference sequence). V lost 7 bases and J lost 8, with 23 bases in between. The CDR3 loop spans 15 amino acids. As for this clone: Its antigen is currently unknown.

This chain links TRBV19 with TRBJ1-2; TRBD1 might be the D (6 bases). Sequenced here: peripheral blood, sampled on day 0 of AZD1222 vaccination. The receptor was derived from an adult in good health. CDR3 nucleotides: TGTGCCAGTACCTCAAAAGGGGGGACACCGCGCGGCTACACCTTC. Its translation is CASTSKGGTPRGYTF. Complete variable domain (other parts from reference TRBV19 and TRBJ1-2): DGGITQSPKYLFRKEGQNVTLSCEQNLNHDAMYWYRQDPGQGLRLIYYSQIVNDFQKGDIAEGYSVSREKKESFPLTVTSAQKNPTAFYLCASTSKGGTPRGYTFGSGTRLTVV.